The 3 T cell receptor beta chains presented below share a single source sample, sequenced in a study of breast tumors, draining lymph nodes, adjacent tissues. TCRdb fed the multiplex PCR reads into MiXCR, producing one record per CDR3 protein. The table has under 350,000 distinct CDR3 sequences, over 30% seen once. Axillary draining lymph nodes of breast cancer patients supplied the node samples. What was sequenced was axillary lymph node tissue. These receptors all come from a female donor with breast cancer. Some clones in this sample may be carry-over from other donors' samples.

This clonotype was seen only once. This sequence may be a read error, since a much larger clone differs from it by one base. CDR3 sequence (DNA): TGTGCCAGTAATCCGGGACTTGCCTACGAGCAGTACTTC. Its translation: CASNPGLAYEQYF. J is TRBJ2-7 and V is TRBV19, with D perhaps TRBD2 (6 bases). This CDR3 spans 13 amino acids. The germline V and J ends were trimmed by 7 bases and 2 bases, with 12 bases remaining between them. Per germline, CDR1 LNHDA and CDR2 SQIVND (reference sequence).

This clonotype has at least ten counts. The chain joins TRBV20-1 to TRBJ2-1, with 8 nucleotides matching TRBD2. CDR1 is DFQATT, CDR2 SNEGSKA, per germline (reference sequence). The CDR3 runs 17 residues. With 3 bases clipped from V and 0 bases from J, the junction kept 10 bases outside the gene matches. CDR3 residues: CSASSSGWESSYNEQFF. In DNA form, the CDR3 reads TGCAGTGCTAGTTCTAGCGGGTGGGAAAGCTCCTACAATGAGCAGTTCTTC.

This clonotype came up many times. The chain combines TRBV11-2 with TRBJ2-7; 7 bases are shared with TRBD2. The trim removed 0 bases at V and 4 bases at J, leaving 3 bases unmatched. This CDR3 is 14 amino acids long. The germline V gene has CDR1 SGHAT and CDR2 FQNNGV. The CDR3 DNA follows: TGTGCCAGCAGCTTAGACCGGACTAGTTACGAGCAGTACTTC. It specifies CASSLDRTSYEQYF. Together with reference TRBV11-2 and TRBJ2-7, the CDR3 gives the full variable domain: EAGVAQSPRYKIIEKRQSVAFWCNPISGHATLYWYQQILGQGPKLLIQFQNNGVVDDSQLPKDRFSAERLKGVDSTLKIQPAKLEDSAVYLCASSLDRTSYEQYFGPGTRLTVT.